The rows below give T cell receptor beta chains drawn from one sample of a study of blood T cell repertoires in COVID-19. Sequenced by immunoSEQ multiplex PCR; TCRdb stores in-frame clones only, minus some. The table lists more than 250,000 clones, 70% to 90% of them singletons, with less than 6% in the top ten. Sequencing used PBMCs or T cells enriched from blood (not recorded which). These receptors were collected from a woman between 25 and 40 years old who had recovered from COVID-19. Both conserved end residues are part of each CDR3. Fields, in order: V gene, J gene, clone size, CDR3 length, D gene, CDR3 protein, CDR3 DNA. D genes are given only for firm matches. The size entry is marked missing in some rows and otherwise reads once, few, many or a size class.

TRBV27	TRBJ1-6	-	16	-	CASSLRGFSYNSPLHF	TGTGCCAGCAGTTTAAGGGGATTCTCCTATAATTCACCCCTCCACTTT
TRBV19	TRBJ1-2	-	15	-	CASSTKPGDNYGYTF	TGTGCCAGTAGTACTAAGCCAGGGGATAACTATGGCTACACCTTC
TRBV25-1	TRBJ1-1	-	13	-	CASSESVFTEAFF	TGTGCCAGCAGTGAATCGGTGTTCACTGAAGCTTTCTTT
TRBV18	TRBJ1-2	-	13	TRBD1	CASSQGQARGYTF	TGTGCCAGCTCACAGGGACAGGCGCGCGGCTACACCTTC
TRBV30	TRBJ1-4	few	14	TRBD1	CAWSPGQGGEKLFF	TGTGCCTGGAGTCCGGGACAGGGGGGAGAAAAACTGTTTTTT
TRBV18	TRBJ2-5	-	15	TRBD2	CASSLYLREGETQYF	TGTGCCAGCTCACTATACCTCAGGGAGGGAGAGACCCAGTACTTC
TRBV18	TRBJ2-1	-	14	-	CASSPLPQNNEQFF	TGTGCCAGCTCACCATTACCCCAGAACAATGAGCAGTTCTTC
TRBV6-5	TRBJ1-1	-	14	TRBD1	CASSTRDRGTEAFF	TGTGCCAGCAGTACCCGGGACAGGGGCACTGAAGCTTTCTTT
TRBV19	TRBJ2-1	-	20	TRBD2	CASSIGTLGGPSGDYNEQFF	TGTGCCAGTAGTATAGGGACCCTGGGAGGGCCTAGCGGGGACTACAATGAGCAGTTCTTC
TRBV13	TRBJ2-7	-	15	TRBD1	CASSSYGTGGDEQYF	TGTGCCAGCAGCTCCTACGGGACAGGGGGAGACGAGCAGTACTTC
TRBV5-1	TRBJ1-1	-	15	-	CASSLGTPAGTEAFF	TGCGCCAGCAGCTTGGGGACACCGGCTGGCACTGAAGCTTTCTTT
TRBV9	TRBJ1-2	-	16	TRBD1	CASSTNPRDSRTGYTF	TGTGCCAGCAGCACCAACCCCCGGGACAGTCGCACCGGCTACACCTTC
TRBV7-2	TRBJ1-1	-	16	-	CASSLGTGRVGTEAFF	TGTGCCAGCAGCTTAGGCACAGGGAGAGTGGGCACTGAAGCTTTCTTT
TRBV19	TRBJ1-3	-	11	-	CASSMAATIYF	TGTGCCAGTAGTATGGCGGCCACCATATATTTT
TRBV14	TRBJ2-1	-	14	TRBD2	CASRTSGGDNEQFF	TGTGCCAGCCGAACTAGCGGGGGGGATAATGAGCAGTTCTTC
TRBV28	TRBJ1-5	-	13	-	CASGGGGNQPQHF	TGTGCCAGCGGTGGGGGCGGAAATCAGCCCCAGCATTTT